This TCR beta chain is drawn from a study of T cell changes during pregnancy in multiple sclerosis. V shed 0 bases, J shed 4 bases, and the junction held 2 bases outside the gene matches. CDR1 GTSNPN and CDR2 SVGIG come from the germline V gene (reference sequence). CDR3 length equals 13 residues. Using immunoSEQ multiplex PCR, the repertoire was profiled, and TCRdb retains in-frame clones only, with some absent. The sample shows about 36,000 clones, around 90% of them seen only once. The receptor was derived from a female donor in good health, enrolled as a control in a pregnancy study. Specimen: CD4+ T cells from peripheral blood mononuclear cells, collected after pregnancy. The chain has TRBV30 and TRBJ1-2; 7 positions match TRBD1. The CDR3 region is CAWSVTGAYGYTF. CDR3 bases: TGTGCCTGGAGTGTCACAGGGGCCTATGGCTACACCTTC. Using reference TRBV30 and TRBJ1-2 for the parts outside the CDR3, the full variable domain is SQTIHQWPATLVQPVGSPLSLECTVEGTSNPNLYWYRQAAGRGLQLLFYSVGIGQISSEVPQNLSASRPQDRQFILSSKKLLLSDSGFYLCAWSVTGAYGYTFGSGTRLTVV.